Shown below are 19 T cell receptor beta chains from a single sample sequenced in a study of cytomegalovirus exposure and HLA in healthy donors. The PCR was carried out with 60 Vbeta primers and 13 Jbeta primers. Using immunoSEQ multiplex PCR, the repertoire was profiled, and TCRdb retains in-frame clones only, with some absent. The profile shows approximately 110,000 clones, roughly 76% of them singletons. The sequenced sample was PBMCs. Source of these receptors: an older woman in good health and CMV-seropositive.

This chain joins TRBV7-9 and TRBJ2-7; D not resolved. The CDR3 runs 13 residues. V lost 1 base to trimming and J lost 3 bases, with 7 bases between them. CDR1 SEHNR and CDR2 FQNEAQ come from the germline V gene (reference sequence). As DNA, the CDR3 is TGTGCCAGCAGCTTAGGCGCATACTACGAGCAGTACTTC. It is translated as CASSLGAYYEQYF.

This clone was seen only a few times. The chain is built from TRBV19 and TRBJ2-5; possible D gene TRBD2, 6 bases. Germline-derived CDR1 and CDR2 are LNHDA and SQIVND (reference sequence). The V and J ends lost 6 bases and 6 bases respectively, with 17 bases between them. CDR3 length: 14 amino acids. This CDR3 is CASSPGDQAKTQYF. For the CDR3, the DNA is TGTGCCAGTAGCCCGGGGGATCAGGCAAAGACCCAGTACTTC.

DNA for the CDR3: TGTGCCAGCAGCCGACTAGAGGAGCAGTACTTC. Amino acids: CASSRLEEQYF. The rearrangement links TRBV7-2 to TRBJ2-7, with D possibly matching TRBD2 (6 bases). Trimming shortened V by 5 bases and J by 7 bases, and 9 bases separated the two germline ends. The CDR3 totals 11 residues. CDR1 and CDR2 (germline): SGHTA, FQGNSA.

This chain joins TRBV5-1 and TRBJ1-6; tentative D call: TRBD1 (5 bases). CDR1 SGHRS and CDR2 YFSETQ come from the germline V gene. Trimming removed 0 bases from V and 8 bases from J, with 12 bases in between. The CDR3 length is 15 residues. The CDR3 region has the DNA TGCGCCAGCAGCTTGGATGGGGCTTATGATTCACCCCTCCACTTT. Encoded protein: CASSLDGAYDSPLHF.

The genes are TRBV9 and TRBJ2-1; no definite D call. The V and J ends lost 3 bases and 4 bases respectively, with 8 bases between them. The CDR3 runs to 13 residues. Germline lookup yields CDR1 SGDLS and CDR2 YYNGEE. CDR3 region: CASSAGTYNEQFF. The DNA of the CDR3 is TGTGCCAGCAGCGCAGGAACGTACAATGAGCAGTTCTTC.

V gene TRBV18 combines with J gene TRBJ1-1, with 11 bases that match TRBD1. The germline V gene encodes CDR1 KGHSH and CDR2 LQKENI. The V gene end was trimmed by 3 bases and the J gene end by 5 bases; junction bases not matched to a gene: 5. This CDR3 has 15 amino acids. In nucleotides, the CDR3 is TGTGCCAGCTCACCCGGGACAGGGGGTAGGACTGAAGCTTTCTTT. Translating it yields CASSPGTGGRTEAFF.

This chain connects TRBV5-5 to TRBJ2-5; no definite D call. V lost 0 bases to trimming and J lost 5 bases, with 8 bases between them. Looked up from germline, CDR1 is SGHKS and CDR2 is YYEKEE (reference sequence). This CDR3 has 13 residues. The CDR3 loop reads CASSLDPLETQYF. DNA of the CDR3: TGTGCCAGCAGCTTGGATCCGTTGGAGACCCAGTACTTC.

Regarding this clone: Different DNA sequences within this sample yield the same CDR3. The chain is built from TRBV5-4 and TRBJ2-5, with 9 bases that match TRBD2. CDR3 size: 14 residues. V lost 5 bases and J lost 3; bases outside the gene matches: 5. Germline values: CDR1 SGHNT, CDR2 YYREEE (reference sequence). The CDR3 bases are TGTGCCAGCAGGGGCGGGGGGGCTGAAGAGACCCAGTACTTC. It yields the protein CASRGGGAEETQYF.

The J gene is TRBJ2-1, the V gene TRBV5-1; 9 nucleotides line up with TRBD1. The germline CDR1 and CDR2 sequences are SGHRS and YFSETQ. The CDR3 is 15 amino acids. V lost 5 bases, J lost 5 bases, and 8 bases stayed unmatched. CDR3 sequence: CASSPGTGYHNEQFF. The CDR3 region has the DNA TGCGCCAGCAGTCCCGGGACAGGGTACCACAATGAGCAGTTCTTC.

The V and J genes are TRBV9 and TRBJ2-5; D may be TRBD1 (6 bases). V lost 6 bases and J 5 bases, leaving 20 bases between the germline ends. This CDR3 contains 15 residues. Germline V gene lookup returns CDR1 SGDLS and CDR2 YYNGEE. CDR3 region: CASTRGYGLGETQYF. In DNA form, the CDR3 reads TGTGCCAGCACGAGGGGGTACGGCTTGGGGGAGACCCAGTACTTC.

This clone was recorded a few times. This chain uses TRBV9 with TRBJ1-2; D perhaps matches TRBD1 (5 bases). Germline CDR1 SGDLS, CDR2 YYNGEE. The CDR3 sequence is 10 residues long. The ends were cut back, 7 bases at V and 8 bases at J, with 9 bases in the middle. CDR3 bases: TGTGCCAGCGCAGGGTACGGCTACACCTTC. Its protein product is CASAGYGYTF. Looking up the rest from reference TRBV9 and TRBJ1-2 gives the full variable domain: DSGVTQTPKHLITATGQRVTLRCSPRSGDLSVYWYQQSLDQGLQFLIQYYNGEERAKGNILERFSAQQFPDLHSELNLSSLELGDSALYFCASAGYGYTFGSGTRLTVV.

The chain is built from TRBV27 and TRBJ1-5; D gene unclear. CDR1 MNHEY and CDR2 SMNVEV come from the germline V gene (reference sequence). The CDR3 has 16 amino acids. V was shortened by 2 bases and J by 0 bases, with 11 bases between the two germline ends. The CDR3 nucleotides are TGTGCCAGCAGTTTAAGAGGATCCTATAGCAATCAGCCCCAGCATTTT. Residues: CASSLRGSYSNQPQHF.

The gene calls are TRBV29-1 and TRBJ2-7, with a tentative D call TRBD2 (6 bases). There are 11 residues in the CDR3. V was pared by 6 bases and J by 5 bases, with 11 bases between. In germline, CDR1 is SQVTM, CDR2 ANQGSEA. CDR3 bases: TGCAGCGTGCGGGGCTTGGACGAGCAGTACTTC. The encoded protein is CSVRGLDEQYF.

The chain uses TRBV2 and TRBJ1-1; perhaps TRBD1 as D (5 bases). CDR3 size: 16 residues. Germline V lookup: CDR1 SNHLY, CDR2 FYNNEI. With 4 bases removed from V and 0 bases from J, the gap between germline ends came to 15 bases. This chain's CDR3 is CASSATRQSMNTEAFF. In DNA, the CDR3 is TGTGCCAGCAGTGCTACCCGACAGTCTATGAACACTGAAGCTTTCTTT.

The J gene is TRBJ2-7, the V gene TRBV23-1, with 8 bases lining up with TRBD2. TRBV23-1 counts as an open reading frame of uncertain function. The CDR3 contains 23 residues. The V segment lost 0 bases and the J segment 2 bases; nucleotides outside the gene matches: 27. In DNA form, the CDR3 reads TGCGCCAGCAGTCAATCGAGGGGTTCGTTCGGATCAGGGACGGGACTAGTCCCCTACGAGCAGTACTTC. Its translation: CASSQSRGSFGSGTGLVPYEQYF.

The V gene is TRBV5-1, the J gene TRBJ2-1, with D possibly matching TRBD2 (6 bases). Germline assignment: CDR1 SGHRS and CDR2 YFSETQ. CDR3 length: 16 residues. Trimming shortened V by 1 base and J by 3 bases, and 14 bases separated the two germline ends. CDR3 DNA sequence: TGCGCCAGCAGCTTGATGGCGGGAAGAAACTACAATGAGCAGTTCTTC. Its protein product is CASSLMAGRNYNEQFF.

The chain has TRBV6-5 and TRBJ2-1, with 8 bases lining up with TRBD2. The CDR3 is made up of 15 amino acids. The germline gives CDR1 MNHEY, CDR2 SVGAGI. J lost 10 bases, V lost 5 bases, and 13 bases had no gene match. For the CDR3, the DNA is TGTGCCAGCAGTCAAGTCGGGGGGGGGAAGGACGAGCAGTTCTTC. This sequence encodes CASSQVGGGKDEQFF.

The rearrangement links TRBV9 to TRBJ2-3; 10 bases fit TRBD1. Germline assignment: CDR1 SGDLS and CDR2 YYNGEE. The ends lost 4 bases at V and 4 bases at J; junction bases unmatched: 3. The CDR3 totals 14 residues. Here the CDR3 reads CASSPTGGPDTQYF. The CDR3 DNA follows: TGTGCCAGCAGCCCGACAGGGGGCCCAGATACGCAGTATTTT. The whole variable domain, filled in from reference TRBV9 and TRBJ2-3, reads DSGVTQTPKHLITATGQRVTLRCSPRSGDLSVYWYQQSLDQGLQFLIQYYNGEERAKGNILERFSAQQFPDLHSELNLSSLELGDSALYFCASSPTGGPDTQYFGPGTRLTVL.

The chain is built from TRBV6-5 and TRBJ2-7; TRBD2 matches at 10 bases. CDR3 size: 16 residues. CDR1 is MNHEY and CDR2 is SVGAGI in the germline V gene. After removal of 2 bases from V and 2 bases from J, the junction contained 6 bases not matched to a gene. CDR3 in amino acids: CASSYRVAGGPYEQYF. Here the CDR3 DNA reads TGTGCCAGCAGTTACAGGGTAGCGGGGGGTCCCTACGAGCAGTACTTC.